A selection of T cell receptor beta chains follows, all from one sample in a study of cytomegalovirus exposure and HLA in healthy donors. Some clones are missing from TCRdb's copy, which holds only in-frame ones; the method was immunoSEQ multiplex PCR. In the table there are about 140,000 clones, less than 85% of which are singletons. The source material was PBMCs. These receptors were collected from a man between 35 and 55 years old in good health and CMV-seropositive. The CDR3 runs from the conserved cysteine through the conserved F or W. The order of the fields is clone size, V gene, D gene, J gene, CDR3 protein, CDR3 DNA. A D gene is named only where the DNA matches it firmly. Rows may omit the clone size; those that give it use once, few, many or a size class.

clone size: -; V gene: TRBV5-8; D gene: TRBD2; J gene: TRBJ2-5; CDR3 protein: CASSLRRELETQYF; CDR3 DNA: TGTGCCAGCAGCTTGCGGCGGGAGCTCGAGACCCAGTACTTC
clone size: -; V gene: TRBV2; D gene: TRBD1; J gene: TRBJ1-4; CDR3 protein: CASSERTGGEKLFF; CDR3 DNA: TGTGCCAGCAGTGAGAGGACAGGGGGTGAAAAACTGTTTTTT
clone size: -; V gene: TRBV19; D gene: TRBD2; J gene: TRBJ2-1; CDR3 protein: CASTLSGRIKKEQFF; CDR3 DNA: TGTGCCAGTACCTTAAGCGGGAGGATCAAGAAGGAGCAGTTCTTC
clone size: -; V gene: TRBV5-1; D gene: -; J gene: TRBJ1-2; CDR3 protein: CASSLRTEYGYTF; CDR3 DNA: TGCGCCAGCAGCTTGAGGACAGAGTATGGCTACACCTTC
clone size: -; V gene: TRBV21-1; D gene: -; J gene: TRBJ1-1; CDR3 protein: CASSIDRVPPLNTEAFF; CDR3 DNA: TGTGCCAGCAGCATAGACAGGGTCCCTCCCCTGAACACTGAAGCTTTCTTT
clone size: -; V gene: TRBV6-5; D gene: -; J gene: TRBJ2-7; CDR3 protein: CASSPGSKVGEQYF; CDR3 DNA: TGTGCCAGCAGTCCCGGTTCGAAGGTCGGGGAGCAGTACTTC
clone size: -; V gene: TRBV7-2; D gene: TRBD1; J gene: TRBJ2-3; CDR3 protein: CASSAGGSTDTQYF; CDR3 DNA: TGTGCCAGCAGTGCAGGGGGCTCCACAGATACGCAGTATTTT
clone size: -; V gene: TRBV9; D gene: -; J gene: TRBJ1-2; CDR3 protein: CASSVAPSVNYGYTF; CDR3 DNA: TGTGCCAGCAGCGTAGCCCCATCGGTGAACTATGGCTACACCTTC
clone size: -; V gene: TRBV5-1; D gene: TRBD2; J gene: TRBJ2-3; CDR3 protein: CASSLESWREDPTDTQYF; CDR3 DNA: TGCGCCAGCAGCTTAGAAAGTTGGCGGGAGGATCCGACAGATACGCAGTATTTT
clone size: -; V gene: TRBV7-2; D gene: -; J gene: TRBJ1-1; CDR3 protein: CASSLDGGAATEAFF; CDR3 DNA: TGTGCCAGCAGCTTAGATGGGGGGGCGGCCACTGAAGCTTTCTTT
clone size: -; V gene: TRBV6-5; D gene: -; J gene: TRBJ1-5; CDR3 protein: CASQKGVAQPQHF; CDR3 DNA: TGTGCCAGCCAAAAAGGGGTCGCCCAGCCCCAGCATTTT
clone size: -; V gene: TRBV2; D gene: -; J gene: TRBJ1-2; CDR3 protein: CASSSLVNKPYGYTF; CDR3 DNA: TGTGCCAGCAGTAGCTTGGTTAATAAGCCCTACGGCTACACCTTC
clone size: few; V gene: TRBV19; D gene: -; J gene: TRBJ1-2; CDR3 protein: CASSTTPIGANYGYTF; CDR3 DNA: TGTGCCAGTAGTACCACTCCGATTGGGGCCAACTATGGCTACACCTTC
clone size: -; V gene: TRBV11-3; D gene: -; J gene: TRBJ1-3; CDR3 protein: CASSLDMGHTGNTIYF; CDR3 DNA: TGTGCCAGCAGCTTAGATATGGGACATACTGGAAACACCATATATTTT
clone size: few; V gene: TRBV6-5; D gene: TRBD1; J gene: TRBJ2-3; CDR3 protein: CASRLGQGPISSQYF; CDR3 DNA: TGTGCCAGCAGGTTGGGACAGGGACCCATATCATCGCAGTATTTT
clone size: -; V gene: TRBV7-9; D gene: -; J gene: TRBJ1-5; CDR3 protein: CASSLGRGHQPQHF; CDR3 DNA: TGTGCCAGCAGCTTAGGCAGGGGACACCAGCCCCAGCATTTT
clone size: -; V gene: TRBV28; D gene: -; J gene: TRBJ1-2; CDR3 protein: CASSLIGTNYGYTF; CDR3 DNA: TGTGCCAGCAGTTTAATCGGTACTAACTATGGCTACACCTTC
clone size: -; V gene: TRBV10-3; D gene: TRBD1; J gene: TRBJ1-1; CDR3 protein: CAISESRGTGPNTEAFF; CDR3 DNA: TGTGCCATCAGTGAGTCCCGAGGGACAGGGCCGAACACTGAAGCTTTCTTT
clone size: -; V gene: TRBV7-2; D gene: -; J gene: TRBJ2-1; CDR3 protein: CASSFPSSYNEQFF; CDR3 DNA: TGTGCCAGCAGCTTCCCTAGCTCCTACAATGAGCAGTTCTTC
clone size: -; V gene: TRBV11-2; D gene: -; J gene: TRBJ2-6; CDR3 protein: CASSVRQATGANVLTF; CDR3 DNA: TGTGCCAGCAGCGTAAGACAGGCGACTGGGGCCAACGTCCTGACTTTC
clone size: -; V gene: TRBV4-2; D gene: TRBD2; J gene: TRBJ2-7; CDR3 protein: CASSQDTSGRRSYEQYF; CDR3 DNA: TGTGCCAGCAGCCAAGATACTAGCGGGAGGCGTTCCTACGAGCAGTACTTC
clone size: -; V gene: TRBV4-1; D gene: TRBD2; J gene: TRBJ2-5; CDR3 protein: CASSQELAGSHTSQETQYF; CDR3 DNA: TGCGCCAGCAGCCAAGAACTAGCGGGGTCTCACACATCTCAAGAGACCCAGTACTTC
clone size: few; V gene: TRBV18; D gene: TRBD1; J gene: TRBJ1-4; CDR3 protein: CASSPQKTGYDEKLFF; CDR3 DNA: TGTGCCAGCTCACCGCAAAAGACAGGGTATGATGAAAAACTGTTTTTT
clone size: -; V gene: TRBV7-2; D gene: -; J gene: TRBJ2-7; CDR3 protein: CASSLGQIAYEQYF; CDR3 DNA: TGTGCCAGCAGCTTAGGACAGATAGCCTACGAGCAGTACTTC
clone size: -; V gene: TRBV7-9; D gene: TRBD2; J gene: TRBJ2-1; CDR3 protein: CASSLEGSGRQSYNEQFF; CDR3 DNA: TGTGCCAGCAGCTTAGAGGGTAGCGGGAGACAGTCCTACAATGAGCAGTTCTTC
clone size: -; V gene: TRBV5-1; D gene: TRBD1; J gene: TRBJ2-3; CDR3 protein: CASSRGQGSTDTQYF; CDR3 DNA: TGCGCCAGCAGCCGGGGACAGGGGAGCACAGATACGCAGTATTTT
clone size: -; V gene: TRBV7-6; D gene: -; J gene: TRBJ1-4; CDR3 protein: CASSLTGRREKLFF; CDR3 DNA: TGTGCCAGCAGCTTAACAGGGCGCCGTGAAAAACTGTTTTTT
clone size: -; V gene: TRBV18; D gene: TRBD1; J gene: TRBJ1-2; CDR3 protein: CASSGQGAYNYGYTF; CDR3 DNA: TGTGCCAGCTCGGGACAGGGGGCGTATAACTATGGCTACACCTTC
clone size: -; V gene: TRBV2; D gene: TRBD1; J gene: TRBJ2-3; CDR3 protein: CASSGRRDRRYTDTQYF; CDR3 DNA: TGTGCCAGCAGTGGAAGGAGGGACAGGAGGTACACAGATACGCAGTATTTT
clone size: -; V gene: TRBV28; D gene: TRBD2; J gene: TRBJ2-1; CDR3 protein: CASSLTSGRAGEQFF; CDR3 DNA: TGTGCCAGCAGTCTGACTAGCGGGAGGGCCGGTGAGCAGTTCTTC
clone size: -; V gene: TRBV27; D gene: -; J gene: TRBJ2-2; CDR3 protein: CASRYNTGELFF; CDR3 DNA: TGTGCCAGCAGGTATAACACCGGGGAGCTGTTTTTT
clone size: -; V gene: TRBV9; D gene: -; J gene: TRBJ1-1; CDR3 protein: CASSTSTGPNTEAFF; CDR3 DNA: TGTGCCAGCAGCACTTCGACAGGACCGAACACTGAAGCTTTCTTT
clone size: once; V gene: TRBV25-1; D gene: TRBD1; J gene: TRBJ1-2; CDR3 protein: CASSGRVDRTNYGYTF; CDR3 DNA: TGTGCCAGCAGTGGAAGGGTGGACAGGACTAACTATGGCTACACCTTC
clone size: -; V gene: TRBV6-6; D gene: -; J gene: TRBJ1-2; CDR3 protein: CARSQGSNYGYTF; CDR3 DNA: TGTGCCAGATCACAGGGTTCTAACTATGGCTACACCTTC
clone size: -; V gene: TRBV9; D gene: TRBD2; J gene: TRBJ2-7; CDR3 protein: CASSVPLAGDSYEQYF; CDR3 DNA: TGTGCCAGCAGCGTACCCCTAGCGGGAGACTCCTACGAGCAGTACTTC
clone size: few; V gene: TRBV4-1; D gene: TRBD1; J gene: TRBJ1-2; CDR3 protein: CASSQQSSGTGYGYTF; CDR3 DNA: TGCGCCAGCAGCCAGCAATCCTCCGGGACAGGTTATGGCTACACCTTC
clone size: once; V gene: TRBV18; D gene: -; J gene: TRBJ2-1; CDR3 protein: CASSPPGLSAYNEQFF; CDR3 DNA: TGTGCCAGCTCACCTCCGGGACTTTCGGCCTACAATGAGCAGTTCTTC
clone size: -; V gene: TRBV4-1; D gene: TRBD2; J gene: TRBJ2-1; CDR3 protein: CASSQTGTSGGTLNEQFF; CDR3 DNA: TGCGCCAGCAGCCAGACCGGGACTAGCGGGGGGACACTTAATGAGCAGTTCTTC
clone size: -; V gene: TRBV7-7; D gene: TRBD1; J gene: TRBJ2-7; CDR3 protein: CASSLARDRGLYEQYF; CDR3 DNA: TGTGCTAGCAGCCTGGCCCGGGACAGGGGGCTTTACGAGCAGTACTTC
clone size: -; V gene: TRBV7-9; D gene: TRBD1; J gene: TRBJ1-4; CDR3 protein: CASSFRTGIEKLFF; CDR3 DNA: TGTGCCAGCAGCTTCCGGACAGGGATTGAAAAACTGTTTTTT
clone size: -; V gene: TRBV5-6; D gene: -; J gene: TRBJ2-2; CDR3 protein: CASNIRRGELFF; CDR3 DNA: TGTGCCAGCAACATTAGGAGAGGGGAGCTGTTTTTT